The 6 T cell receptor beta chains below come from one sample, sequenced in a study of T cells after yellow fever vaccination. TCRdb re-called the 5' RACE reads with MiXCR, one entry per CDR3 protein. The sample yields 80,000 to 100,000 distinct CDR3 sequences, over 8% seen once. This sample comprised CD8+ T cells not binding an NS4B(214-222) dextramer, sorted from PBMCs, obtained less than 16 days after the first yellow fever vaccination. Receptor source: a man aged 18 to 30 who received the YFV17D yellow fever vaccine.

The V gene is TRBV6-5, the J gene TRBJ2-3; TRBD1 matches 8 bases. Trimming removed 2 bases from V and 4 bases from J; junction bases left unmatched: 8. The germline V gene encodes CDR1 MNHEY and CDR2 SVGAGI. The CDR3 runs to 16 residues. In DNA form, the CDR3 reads TGTGCCAGCAGTTACGGGCCGGGACAGGCACCAGATACGCAGTATTTT. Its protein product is CASSYGPGQAPDTQYF.

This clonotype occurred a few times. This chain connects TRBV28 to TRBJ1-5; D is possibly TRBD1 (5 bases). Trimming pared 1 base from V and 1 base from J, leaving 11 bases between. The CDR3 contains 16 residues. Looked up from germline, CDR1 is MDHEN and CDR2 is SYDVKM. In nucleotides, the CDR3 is TGTGCCAGCAGTTTATCAGGGCCTTTGAGCAATCAGCCCCAGCATTTT. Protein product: CASSLSGPLSNQPQHF.

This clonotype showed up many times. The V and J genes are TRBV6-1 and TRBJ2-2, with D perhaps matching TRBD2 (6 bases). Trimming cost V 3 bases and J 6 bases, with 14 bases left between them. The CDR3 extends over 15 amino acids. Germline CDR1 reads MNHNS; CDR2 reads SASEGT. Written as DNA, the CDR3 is TGTGCCAGCAGTGAGAGGAGGGGTCGGGCCGGGGAGCTGTTTTTT. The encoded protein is CASSERRGRAGELFF.

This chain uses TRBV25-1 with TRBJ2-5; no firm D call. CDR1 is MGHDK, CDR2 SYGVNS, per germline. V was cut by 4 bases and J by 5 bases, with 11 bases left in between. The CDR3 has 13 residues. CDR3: CASSVAFPETQYF. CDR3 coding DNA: TGTGCCAGCAGTGTCGCTTTTCCCGAGACCCAGTACTTC.

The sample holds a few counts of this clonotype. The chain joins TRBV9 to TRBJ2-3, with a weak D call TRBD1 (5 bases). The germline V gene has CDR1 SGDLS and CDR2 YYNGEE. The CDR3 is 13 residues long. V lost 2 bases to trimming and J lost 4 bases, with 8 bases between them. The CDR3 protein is CASSVGRADTQYF. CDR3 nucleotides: TGTGCCAGCAGCGTTGGCAGGGCAGATACGCAGTATTTT.

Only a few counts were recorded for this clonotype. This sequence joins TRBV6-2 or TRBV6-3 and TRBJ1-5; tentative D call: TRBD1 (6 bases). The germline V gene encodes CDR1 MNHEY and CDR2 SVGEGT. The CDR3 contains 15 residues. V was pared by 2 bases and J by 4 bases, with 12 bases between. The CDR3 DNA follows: TGTGCCAGCAGTTACGGGGGGCTGGGAAATCAGCCCCAGCATTTT. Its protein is CASSYGGLGNQPQHF.